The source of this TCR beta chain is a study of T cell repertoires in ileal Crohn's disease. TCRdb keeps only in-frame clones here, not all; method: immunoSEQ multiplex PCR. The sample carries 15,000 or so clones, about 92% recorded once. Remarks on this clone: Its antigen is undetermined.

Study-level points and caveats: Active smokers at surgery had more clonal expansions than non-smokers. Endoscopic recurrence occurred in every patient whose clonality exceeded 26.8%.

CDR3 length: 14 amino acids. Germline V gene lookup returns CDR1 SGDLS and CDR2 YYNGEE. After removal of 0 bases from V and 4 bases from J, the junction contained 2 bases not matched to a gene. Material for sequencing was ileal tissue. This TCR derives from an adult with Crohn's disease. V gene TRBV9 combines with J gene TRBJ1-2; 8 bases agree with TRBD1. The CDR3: CASSVATGGYGYTF. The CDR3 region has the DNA TGTGCCAGCAGCGTAGCTACAGGGGGCTATGGCTACACCTTC.